This is a list of T cell receptor beta chains from one sample in a study of blood T cell repertoires in COVID-19. Here immunoSEQ multiplex PCR was the method, and the copy in TCRdb shows in-frame clones only, minus some. Counted here are about 250,000 clones, approximately 80% occurring once; the ten biggest clones make up around 6.5%. The sample comprised peripheral blood. The receptors stem from a woman in her fifties or sixties with active or convalescent COVID-19. CDR3s include the opening cysteine and the closing phenylalanine or tryptophan. A D gene is named only where the DNA matches it firmly. Clone size is given for some rows only: seen once, a few or many times, or a class if the clone is expanded.

>15|TRBV28|TRBJ2-5|NA|NA
TGTGCCAGCAGTTTATTAGGTCAGGCGGGGAAGACCCAGTACTTC
CASSLLGQAGKTQYF
>14|TRBV11-2|TRBJ2-7|NA|TRBD1
TGTGCCAGCAGCTACGGGACAGGGACCTACGAGCAGTACTTC
CASSYGTGTYEQYF
>14|TRBV3-1/TRBV3-2|TRBJ2-3|NA|NA
TGTGCCAGCAGCCAAGACCCAACTTGGGATACGCAGTATTTT
CASSQDPTWDTQYF
>14|TRBV5-5|TRBJ1-2|NA|NA
TGTGCCAGCATTCGGACAGCTAACAACTATGGCTACACCTTC
CASIRTANNYGYTF
>15|TRBV6-5|TRBJ1-6|NA|TRBD1
TGTGCCAGCAGCGACAGGGGTGCCTATAATTCACCCCTCCACTTT
CASSDRGAYNSPLHF
>12|TRBV2|TRBJ2-7|NA|NA
TGTGCCAGCAGTCCGCAGGGGGGCGCCCCGTACTTC
CASSPQGGAPYF
>15|TRBV19|TRBJ1-5|once|NA
TGTGCCAGTAGTACTGACAGGCGATTCAATCAGCCCCAGCATTTT
CASSTDRRFNQPQHF
>18|TRBV6-2/TRBV6-3|TRBJ2-3|few|NA
TGTGCCAGCAGTTACTTGGTTGGGGGCGAGATGGGTCCAGATACGCAGTATTTT
CASSYLVGGEMGPDTQYF
>14|TRBV18|TRBJ2-3|few|TRBD1
TGTGCCAGCTCACCAGGGACAGGAACAGATACGCAGTATTTT
CASSPGTGTDTQYF
>16|TRBV3-1/TRBV3-2|TRBJ2-2|NA|TRBD2
TGTGCCAGCAGCCAGACTAGCGGGAGGAACACCGGGGAGCTGTTTTTT
CASSQTSGRNTGELFF
>18|TRBV5-6|TRBJ2-1|NA|NA
TGTGCCAGCAGCTTGGGGGTAGGGGCGTTCAACTCCTACAATGAGCAGTTCTTC
CASSLGVGAFNSYNEQFF
>13|TRBV18|TRBJ2-7|few|NA
TGTGCCAGCTCACCGGCGGGGCTCTACGAGCAGTACTTC
CASSPAGLYEQYF
>17|TRBV19|TRBJ2-1|NA|TRBD2
TGTGCCAGTAGTACAACCGGGGGACTAGCGGGACTCAATGAGCAGTTCTTC
CASSTTGGLAGLNEQFF
>15|TRBV18|TRBJ2-7|NA|TRBD1
TGTGCCAGCTCACTAACGACAGGGACCGCCGACGAGCAGTACTTC
CASSLTTGTADEQYF
>14|TRBV6-5|TRBJ2-5|NA|NA
TGTGCCAGCACAACGGTTGACAGGCCGGGGACCCAGTACTTC
CASTTVDRPGTQYF
>12|TRBV24-1|TRBJ2-3|NA|NA
TGTGCCACCAGTGACCTTCTAGATACGCAGTATTTT
CATSDLLDTQYF
>15|TRBV30|TRBJ1-1|NA|TRBD1
TGTGCCTGGGCGACAGGGACCCCCGCCTACACTGAAGCTTTCTTT
CAWATGTPAYTEAFF
>15|TRBV19|TRBJ2-1|NA|TRBD1
TGTGCCAGTAGTATCGGACAGGGTGGCCACAATGAGCAGTTCTTC
CASSIGQGGHNEQFF
>15|TRBV19|TRBJ2-3|NA|TRBD2
TGTGCCACCGAGACTAGCGGGAGTATCACAGATACGCAGTATTTT
CATETSGSITDTQYF
>16|TRBV27|TRBJ2-7|NA|NA
TGTGCCAGCAGTTTCAGACAGGGAGGAAGCTCCTACGAGCAGTACTTC
CASSFRQGGSSYEQYF
>14|TRBV11-3|TRBJ2-3|few|NA
TGTGCCAGCAGCGGGGCCCCTAACACAGATACGCAGTATTTT
CASSGAPNTDTQYF
>14|TRBV29-1|TRBJ2-3|NA|TRBD2
TGCAGCGTGGCCGAGTCGGGGGGTCGGGGTACGCAGTATTTT
CSVAESGGRGTQYF
>16|TRBV5-5|TRBJ2-1|NA|TRBD1
TGTGCCAGCAGCTTGGTGCCCAGGGGGTCCTACAATGAGCAGTTCTTC
CASSLVPRGSYNEQFF
>13|TRBV7-9|TRBJ1-1|NA|NA
TGTGCCAGCAGCTTCTCGATCTCGGGGGAAGCTTTCTTT
CASSFSISGEAFF
>14|TRBV4-2|TRBJ1-2|NA|NA
TGTGCCAGCAGCCAAGCAGGGCGAAACTATGGCTACACCTTC
CASSQAGRNYGYTF
>13|TRBV7-9|TRBJ1-1|NA|NA
TGTGCCAGCAGCTTTCCAGGGGTCACTGAAGCTTTCTTT
CASSFPGVTEAFF
>15|TRBV19|TRBJ2-5|NA|TRBD1
TGTGCCAGTAGTGAGAGACAGGGGCGAAGGGAGACCCAGTACTTC
CASSERQGRRETQYF
>14|TRBV2|TRBJ2-1|NA|NA
TGTGCCAGCGTGCCCCCAGGGCGTGACAATGAGCAGTTCTTC
CASVPPGRDNEQFF
>15|TRBV28|TRBJ1-5|few|TRBD1
TGTGCCAGCAGTCCAGGGACAGGTTTAATCTACCCCCAGCATTTT
CASSPGTGLIYPQHF
>17|TRBV7-8|TRBJ2-3|NA|TRBD2
TGTGCCAGCAGTTACGGGGTCGTGACTAGCGGAACAGATACGCAGTATTTT
CASSYGVVTSGTDTQYF
>15|TRBV25-1|TRBJ2-3|NA|NA
TGTGCCAGCAGCATAACAGGGAGGGGCACAGATACGCAGTATTTT
CASSITGRGTDTQYF
>12|TRBV30|TRBJ1-1|NA|NA
TGTGCCTGGAGTTGGCAGGGCACTGAAGCTTTCTTT
CAWSWQGTEAFF
>12|TRBV12-3/TRBV12-4|TRBJ1-4|NA|NA
TGTGCCAGCCTAAGAGGGGGTGAAAAACTGTTTTTT
CASLRGGEKLFF
>14|TRBV10-3|TRBJ1-1|many|TRBD1
TGTGCCACACGGTCCGGGACAGACAACACTGAAGCTTTCTTT
CATRSGTDNTEAFF
>14|TRBV7-9|TRBJ2-1|NA|NA
TGTGCCAGCAGCTTAGGTGTCTTCTACAATGAGCAGTTCTTC
CASSLGVFYNEQFF
>14|TRBV5-8|TRBJ1-1|NA|TRBD1
TGTGCCAGCAGCTTTATAGACAGGGGTACTGAAGCTTTCTTT
CASSFIDRGTEAFF
>13|TRBV28|TRBJ2-1|NA|NA
TGTGCCAGCAGACCGCAGGGCGGCGCTGAGCAGTTCTTC
CASRPQGGAEQFF
>14|TRBV7-2|TRBJ2-3|NA|NA
TGTGCCAGCAGCCTCGGGGGAGAGACAGATACGCAGTATTTT
CASSLGGETDTQYF
>15|TRBV5-1|TRBJ2-1|NA|NA
TGCGCCAGCAGCGGATTAGCCGGAGGGGAGAATGAGCAGTTCTTC
CASSGLAGGENEQFF
>15|TRBV28|TRBJ1-1|NA|TRBD1
TGTGCCAGCAGTTTATCACAGGGGGGGAGGACTGAAGCTTTCTTT
CASSLSQGGRTEAFF
>15|TRBV27|TRBJ1-3|NA|NA
TGTGTCCCCGGAGTAGGGGCTTCCTCTGGAAACACCATATATTTT
CVPGVGASSGNTIYF
>13|TRBV5-6|TRBJ1-6|NA|TRBD1
TGTGCCAGCAGCGGGGACAGGGAGTCACCCCTCCACTTT
CASSGDRESPLHF
>15|TRBV5-4|TRBJ2-3|NA|NA
TGTGCCAGCAGCTTGGTGCAGGGGAGCACAGATACGCAGTATTTT
CASSLVQGSTDTQYF
>14|TRBV18|TRBJ1-1|NA|NA
TGTGCCAGCTCCCCCGGGACACCCAACACTGAAGCTTTCTTT
CASSPGTPNTEAFF
>16|TRBV9|TRBJ2-1|NA|TRBD2
TGTGCCAGCAGCGTAGGGATCGGGAGGTCCTACAATGAGCAGTTCTTC
CASSVGIGRSYNEQFF
>15|TRBV5-1|TRBJ1-2|many|TRBD1
TGCGCCAGCAGCTTGGCCGTACAGGGGGCAAGTGGCTACACCTTC
CASSLAVQGASGYTF